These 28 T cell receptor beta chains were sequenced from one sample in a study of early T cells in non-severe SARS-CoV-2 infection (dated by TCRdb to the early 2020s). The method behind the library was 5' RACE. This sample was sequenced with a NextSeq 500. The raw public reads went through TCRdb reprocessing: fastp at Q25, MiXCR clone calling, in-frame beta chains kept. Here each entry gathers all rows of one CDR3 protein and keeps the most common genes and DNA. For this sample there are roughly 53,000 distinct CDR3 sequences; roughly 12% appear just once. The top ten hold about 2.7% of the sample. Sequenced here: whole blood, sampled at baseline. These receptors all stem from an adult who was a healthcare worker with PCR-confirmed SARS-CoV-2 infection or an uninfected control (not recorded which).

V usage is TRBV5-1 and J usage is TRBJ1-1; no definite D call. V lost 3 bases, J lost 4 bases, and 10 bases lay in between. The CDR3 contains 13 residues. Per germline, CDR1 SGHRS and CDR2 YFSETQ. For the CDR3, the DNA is TGCGCCAGCAGCTCAGGAGGGAGCACTGAAGCTTTCTTT. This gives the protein CASSSGGSTEAFF.

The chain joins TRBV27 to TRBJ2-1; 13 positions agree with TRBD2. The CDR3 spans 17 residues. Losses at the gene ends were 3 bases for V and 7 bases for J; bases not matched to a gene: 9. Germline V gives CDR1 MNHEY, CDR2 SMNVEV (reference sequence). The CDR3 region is CASSFVPWTSGRNEQFF. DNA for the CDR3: TGTGCCAGCAGTTTTGTACCTTGGACTAGCGGGAGAAATGAGCAGTTCTTC.

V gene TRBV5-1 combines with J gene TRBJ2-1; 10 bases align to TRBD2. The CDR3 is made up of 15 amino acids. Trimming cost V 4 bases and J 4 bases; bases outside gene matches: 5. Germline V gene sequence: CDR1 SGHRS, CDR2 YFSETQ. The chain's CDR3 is CASSPGTSAYNEQFF. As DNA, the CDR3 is TGCGCCAGCAGCCCCGGGACTAGCGCTTACAATGAGCAGTTCTTC.

The DNA of the CDR3 is TGTGCCAGCAGCTTATCAAGAGACCCGACTGAAGCTTTCTTT. It translates to CASSLSRDPTEAFF. The genes are TRBV11-1 and TRBJ1-1, with no clear D. The germline V gene has CDR1 SGHAT and CDR2 FQDESV (reference sequence). Trimming cost V 2 bases and J 5 bases, with 12 bases left between them. The CDR3 totals 14 residues.

The CDR3: CASSLRDLDPLSSYEQYF. The CDR3 region has the DNA TGTGCCAGCAGCTTACGGGACTTGGACCCTCTTAGCTCCTACGAGCAGTACTTC. The chain joins TRBV7-9 to TRBJ2-7; D possibly corresponds to TRBD2 (6 bases). The CDR3 length is 18 residues. V lost 2 bases to trimming and J lost 0 bases, with 20 bases between them. Per germline, CDR1 SEHNR and CDR2 FQNEAQ (reference sequence).

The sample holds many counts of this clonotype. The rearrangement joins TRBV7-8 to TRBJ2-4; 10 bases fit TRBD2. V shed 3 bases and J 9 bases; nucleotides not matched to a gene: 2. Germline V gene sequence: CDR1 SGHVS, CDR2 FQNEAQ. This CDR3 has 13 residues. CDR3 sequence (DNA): TGTGCCAGCAGCTTCGCTAGCGGGAGCATTCAGTACTTC. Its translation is CASSFASGSIQYF.

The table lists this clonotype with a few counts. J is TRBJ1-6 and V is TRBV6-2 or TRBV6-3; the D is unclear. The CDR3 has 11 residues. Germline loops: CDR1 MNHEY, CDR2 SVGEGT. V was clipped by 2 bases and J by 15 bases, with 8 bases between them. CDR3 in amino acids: CASSYDRGLHF. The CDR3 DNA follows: TGTGCCAGCAGTTACGACCGGGGCCTCCACTTT.

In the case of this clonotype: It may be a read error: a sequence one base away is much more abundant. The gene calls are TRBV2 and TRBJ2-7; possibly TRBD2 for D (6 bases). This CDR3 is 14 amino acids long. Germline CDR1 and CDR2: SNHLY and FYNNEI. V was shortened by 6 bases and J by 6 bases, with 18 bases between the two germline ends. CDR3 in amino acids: CASRDPGRDCEQYF. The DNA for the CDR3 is TGTGCCAGCAGGGATCCGGGACGGGACTGCGAGCAGTACTTC.

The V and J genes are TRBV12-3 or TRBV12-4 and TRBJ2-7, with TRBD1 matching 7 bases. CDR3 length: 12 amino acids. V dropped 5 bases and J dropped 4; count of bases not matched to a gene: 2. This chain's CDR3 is CASSPTGYEQYF. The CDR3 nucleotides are TGTGCCAGCAGTCCGACAGGGTACGAGCAGTACTTC.

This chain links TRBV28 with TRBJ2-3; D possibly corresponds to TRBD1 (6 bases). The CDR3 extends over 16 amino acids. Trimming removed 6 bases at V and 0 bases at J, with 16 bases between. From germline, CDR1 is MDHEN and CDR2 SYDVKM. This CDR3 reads CASSPADSRSTDTQYF. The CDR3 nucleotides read TGTGCCAGCAGCCCCGCGGACAGTCGAAGCACAGATACGCAGTATTTT. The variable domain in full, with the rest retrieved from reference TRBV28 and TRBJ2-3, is DVKVTQSSRYLVKRTGEKVFLECVQDMDHENMFWYRQDPGLGLRLIYFSYDVKMKEKGDIPEGYSVSREKKERFSLILESASTNQTSMYLCASSPADSRSTDTQYFGPGTRLTVL.

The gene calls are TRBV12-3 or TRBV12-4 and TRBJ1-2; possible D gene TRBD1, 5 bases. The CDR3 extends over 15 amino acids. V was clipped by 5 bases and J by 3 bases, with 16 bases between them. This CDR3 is CASSPQDTPYYGYTF. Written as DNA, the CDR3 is TGTGCCAGCAGTCCCCAGGACACACCCTACTATGGCTACACCTTC.

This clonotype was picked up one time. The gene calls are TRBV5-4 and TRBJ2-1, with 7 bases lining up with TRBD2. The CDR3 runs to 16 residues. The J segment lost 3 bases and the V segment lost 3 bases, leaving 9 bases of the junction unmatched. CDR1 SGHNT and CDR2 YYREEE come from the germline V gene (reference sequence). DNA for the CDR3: TGTGCCAGCAGCTGGGGCCGGGGGACTAACTACAATGAGCAGTTCTTC. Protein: CASSWGRGTNYNEQFF.

In DNA, the CDR3 is TGCGCCAGCACACATAGCGGCCACTCCCTCCCCGCAGATACGCAGTATTTT. It encodes CASTHSGHSLPADTQYF. This chain joins TRBV10-2 and TRBJ2-3; possibly TRBD2 for D (6 bases). The V end lost 7 bases, the J end lost 4 bases, and 24 bases lay between the germline ends. CDR3 length equals 17 residues. Germline lookup yields CDR1 WSHSY and CDR2 SAAADI.

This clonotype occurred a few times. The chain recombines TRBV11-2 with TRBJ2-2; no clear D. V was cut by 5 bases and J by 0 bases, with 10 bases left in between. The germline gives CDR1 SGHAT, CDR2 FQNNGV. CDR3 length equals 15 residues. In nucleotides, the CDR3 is TGTGCCAGCAGCGGTGGCTATACGAACACCGGGGAGCTGTTTTTT. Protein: CASSGGYTNTGELFF.

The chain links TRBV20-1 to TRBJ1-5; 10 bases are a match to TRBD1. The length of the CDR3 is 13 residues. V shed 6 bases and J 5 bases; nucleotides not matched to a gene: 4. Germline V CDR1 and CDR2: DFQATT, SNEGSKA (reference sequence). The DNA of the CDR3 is TGCAGTGCGGGGACAGGGGATCATCAGCCCCAGCATTTT. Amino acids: CSAGTGDHQPQHF.

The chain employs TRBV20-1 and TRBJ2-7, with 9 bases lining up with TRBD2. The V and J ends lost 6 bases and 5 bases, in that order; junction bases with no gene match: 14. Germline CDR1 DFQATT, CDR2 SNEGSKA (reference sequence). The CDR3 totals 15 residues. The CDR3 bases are TGCAGTGCCCCAGCTGCGGGAGGGCAGCCCCACGAGCAGTACTTC. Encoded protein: CSAPAAGGQPHEQYF.

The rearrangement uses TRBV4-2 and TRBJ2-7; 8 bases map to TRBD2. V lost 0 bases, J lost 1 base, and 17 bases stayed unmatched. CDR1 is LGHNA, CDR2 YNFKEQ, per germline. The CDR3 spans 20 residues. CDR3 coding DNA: TGTGCCAGCAGCCAAGATTCGGCTAGCGGGTTCCAGGGCATATCCTACGAGCAGTACTTC. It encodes CASSQDSASGFQGISYEQYF.

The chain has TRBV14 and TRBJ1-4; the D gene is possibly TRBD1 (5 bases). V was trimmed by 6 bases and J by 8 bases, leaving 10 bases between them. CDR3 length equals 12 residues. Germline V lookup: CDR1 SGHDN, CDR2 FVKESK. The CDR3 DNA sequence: TGTGCCAGCAGTTGGGGGTTCGAAAAACTGTTTTTT. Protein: CASSWGFEKLFF.

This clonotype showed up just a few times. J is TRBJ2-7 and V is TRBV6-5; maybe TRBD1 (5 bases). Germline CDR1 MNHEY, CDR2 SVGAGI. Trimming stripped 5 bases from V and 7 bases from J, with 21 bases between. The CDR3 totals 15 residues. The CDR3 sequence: CASSPAVGALGEQYF. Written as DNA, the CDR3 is TGTGCCAGCAGTCCCGCGGTTGGGGCCCTGGGGGAGCAGTACTTC.

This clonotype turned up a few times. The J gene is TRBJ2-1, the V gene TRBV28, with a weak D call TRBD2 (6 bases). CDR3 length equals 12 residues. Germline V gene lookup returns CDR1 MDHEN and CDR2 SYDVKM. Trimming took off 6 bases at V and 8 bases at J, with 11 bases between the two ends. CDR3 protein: CASRSSEDEQFF. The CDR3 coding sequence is TGTGCCAGCAGATCTAGCGAGGATGAGCAGTTCTTC.

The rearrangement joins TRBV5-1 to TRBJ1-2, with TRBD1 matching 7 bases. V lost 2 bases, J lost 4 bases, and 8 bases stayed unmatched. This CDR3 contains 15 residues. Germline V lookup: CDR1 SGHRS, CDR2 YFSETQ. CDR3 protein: CASSFGTDPIYGYTF. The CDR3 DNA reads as TGCGCCAGCAGCTTCGGGACAGATCCCATCTATGGCTACACCTTC.

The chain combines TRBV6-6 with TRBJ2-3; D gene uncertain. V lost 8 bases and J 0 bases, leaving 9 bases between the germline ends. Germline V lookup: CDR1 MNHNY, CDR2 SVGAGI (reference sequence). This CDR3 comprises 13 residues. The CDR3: CASRTLSTDTQYF. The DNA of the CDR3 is TGTGCCAGCCGCACTCTCAGCACAGATACGCAGTATTTT.

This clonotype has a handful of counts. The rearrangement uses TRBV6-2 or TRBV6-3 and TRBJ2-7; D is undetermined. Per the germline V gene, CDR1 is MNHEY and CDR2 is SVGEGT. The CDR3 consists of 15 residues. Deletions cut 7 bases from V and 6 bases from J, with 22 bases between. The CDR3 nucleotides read TGTGCCAGCAACCTAGAGAAGGGTCCGCCACCCGAGCAGTACTTC. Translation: CASNLEKGPPPEQYF.

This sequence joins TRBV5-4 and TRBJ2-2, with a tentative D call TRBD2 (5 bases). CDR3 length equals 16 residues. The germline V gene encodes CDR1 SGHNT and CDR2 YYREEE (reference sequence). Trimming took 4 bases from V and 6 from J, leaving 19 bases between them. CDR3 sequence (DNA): TGTGCCAGCAGCCGAGAGGCCTCCTACGGGGCCGGGGAGCTGTTTTTT. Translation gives CASSREASYGAGELFF. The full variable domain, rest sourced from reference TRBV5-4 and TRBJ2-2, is ETGVTQSPTHLIKTRGQQVTLRCSSQSGHNTVSWYQQALGQGPQFIFQYYREEENGRGNFPPRFSGLQFPNYSSELNVNALELDDSALYLCASSREASYGAGELFFGEGSRLTVL.

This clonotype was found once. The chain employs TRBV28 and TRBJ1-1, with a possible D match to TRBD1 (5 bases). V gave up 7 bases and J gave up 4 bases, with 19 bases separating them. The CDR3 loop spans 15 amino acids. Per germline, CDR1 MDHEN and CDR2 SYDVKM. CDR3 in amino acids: CASTSPGGTGTEAFF. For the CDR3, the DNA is TGTGCCAGCACCTCCCCTGGGGGGACCGGCACTGAAGCTTTCTTT.

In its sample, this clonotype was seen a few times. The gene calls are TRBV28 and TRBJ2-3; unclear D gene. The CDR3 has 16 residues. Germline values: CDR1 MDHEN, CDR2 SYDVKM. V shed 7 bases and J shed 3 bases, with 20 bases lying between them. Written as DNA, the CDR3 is TGTGCCAGCAAGACCGGTGGGTTGGGGTTTACAGATACGCAGTATTTT. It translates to CASKTGGLGFTDTQYF.

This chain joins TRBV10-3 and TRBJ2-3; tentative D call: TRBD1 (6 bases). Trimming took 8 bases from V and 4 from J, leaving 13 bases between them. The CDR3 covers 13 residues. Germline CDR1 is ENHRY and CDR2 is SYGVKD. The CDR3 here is CAIGREGADTQYF. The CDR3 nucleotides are TGTGCCATCGGCCGAGAGGGGGCAGATACGCAGTATTTT.

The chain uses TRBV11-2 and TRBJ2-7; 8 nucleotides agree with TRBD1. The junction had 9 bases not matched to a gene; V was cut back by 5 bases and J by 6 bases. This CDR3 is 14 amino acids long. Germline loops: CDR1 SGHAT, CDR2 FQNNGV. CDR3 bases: TGTGCCAGCAGCCAAAACCAGGGGGCCGGCGAGCAGTACTTC. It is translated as CASSQNQGAGEQYF.